This TCR beta chain was retrieved from a study of cytomegalovirus exposure and HLA in healthy donors. Study-level points and caveats: A later analysis linked a missense variant in DCLRE1C to the trimming of TCR beta V and J genes.

Primers: 60 Vbeta forward and 13 Jbeta reverse. Profiled with immunoSEQ multiplex PCR; TCRdb holds only in-frame clones, not every one. The table lists roughly 150,000 clones, with around 1.5% in the top ten. Regarding this clone: Its antigen is not known.

The CDR3 sequence is 15 residues long. V was trimmed by 4 bases and J by 5 bases, leaving 16 bases between them. Germline V gives CDR1 LGHNA, CDR2 YNFKEQ. The genes are TRBV4-2 and TRBJ2-3; D gene ambiguous. The sequence derives from a woman aged 45-65 years in good health and CMV-seronegative. The material sequenced was PBMCs. CDR3 sequence reads: CASSPGRIVLDTQYF. The DNA for the CDR3 is TGTGCCAGCAGCCCAGGTCGGATAGTTCTAGATACGCAGTATTTT.